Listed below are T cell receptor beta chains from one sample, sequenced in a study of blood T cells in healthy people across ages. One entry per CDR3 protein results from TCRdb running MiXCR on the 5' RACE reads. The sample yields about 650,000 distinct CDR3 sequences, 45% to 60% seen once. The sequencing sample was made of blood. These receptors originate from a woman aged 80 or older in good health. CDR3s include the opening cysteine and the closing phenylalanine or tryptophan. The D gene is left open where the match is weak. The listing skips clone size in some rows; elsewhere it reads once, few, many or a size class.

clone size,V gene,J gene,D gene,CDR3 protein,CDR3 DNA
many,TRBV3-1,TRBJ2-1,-,CASSLRRQYNEQFF,TGTGCCAGCAGCCTACGCCGTCAGTACAATGAGCAGTTCTTC
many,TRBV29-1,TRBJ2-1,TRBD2,CSVEFGGRAYNEQFF,TGCAGCGTTGAATTTGGCGGGAGGGCCTACAATGAGCAGTTCTTC
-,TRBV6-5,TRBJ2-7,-,CASSYSSTWPFYEQYF,TGTGCCAGCAGTTACTCGAGCACGTGGCCGTTCTACGAGCAGTACTTC
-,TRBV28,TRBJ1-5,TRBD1,CASSLGGTGRQPQHF,TGTGCCAGCAGTTTAGGGGGGACAGGGCGGCAGCCCCAGCATTTT
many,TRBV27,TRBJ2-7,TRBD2,CASSSPSGANYEQYF,TGTGCCAGCAGTTCTCCTAGCGGGGCCAACTACGAGCAGTACTTC
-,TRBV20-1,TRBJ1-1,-,CSASTGSWGNTEAFF,TGCAGTGCTAGCACAGGGTCGTGGGGGAACACTGAAGCTTTCTTT
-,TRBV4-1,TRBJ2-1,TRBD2,CASSQTGLAGGNEQFF,TGCGCCAGCAGCCAAACCGGACTAGCGGGGGGCAATGAGCAGTTCTTC
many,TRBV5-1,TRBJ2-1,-,CASSPYRVVNEQFF,TGCGCCAGCAGTCCGTACAGGGTGGTTAATGAGCAGTTCTTC
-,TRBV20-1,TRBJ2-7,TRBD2,CSARDPSGGKGDEQYF,TGCAGTGCTAGAGACCCTAGCGGGGGAAAAGGAGACGAGCAGTACTTC
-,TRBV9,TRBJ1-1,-,CASSVVAGTEAFF,TGTGCCAGCAGCGTAGTAGCGGGGACTGAAGCTTTCTTT
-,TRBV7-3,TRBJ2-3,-,CASSLNGVEDTQYF,TGTGCCAGCAGCTTAAACGGGGTGGAGGATACGCAGTATTTT
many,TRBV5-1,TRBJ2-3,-,CASSFGGGRGAQDTQYF,TGCGCCAGCAGCTTCGGCGGTGGCAGAGGAGCACAGGATACGCAGTATTTT
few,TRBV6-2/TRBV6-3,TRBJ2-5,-,CASEWTPQETQYF,TGTGCCAGCGAGTGGACGCCTCAAGAGACCCAGTACTTC
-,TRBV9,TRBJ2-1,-,CASSVAVANEQFF,TGCGCCAGCAGCGTAGCGGTAGCGAATGAGCAGTTCTTC
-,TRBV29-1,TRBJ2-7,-,CSVGGQTYEQYF,TGCAGCGTTGGCGGACAAACCTACGAGCAGTACTTC
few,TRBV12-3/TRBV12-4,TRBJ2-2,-,CASSLRRTGELFF,TGTGCCAGCAGTTTAAGACGCACCGGGGAGCTGTTTTTT
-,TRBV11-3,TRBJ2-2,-,CASSLATGDTGELFF,TGTGCCAGCAGCTTAGCCACAGGTGACACCGGGGAGCTGTTTTTT
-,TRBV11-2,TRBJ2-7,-,CASSLVWSSYEQYF,TGTGCCAGCAGCTTAGTTTGGAGCTCCTACGAGCAGTACTTC
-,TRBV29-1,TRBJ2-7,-,CSVDVGLGEQYF,TGCAGCGTTGATGTAGGCTTAGGCGAGCAGTACTTC
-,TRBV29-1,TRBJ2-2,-,CSVESAAGELFF,TGCAGCGTTGAGAGTGCCGCCGGGGAGCTGTTTTTT
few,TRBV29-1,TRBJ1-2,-,CSVDQGKGGYTF,TGCAGCGTCGACCAAGGGAAGGGTGGCTACACCTTC
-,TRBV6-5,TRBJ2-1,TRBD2,CASMRGGASYNEQFF,TGTGCCAGCATGCGGGGGGGCGCCTCCTACAATGAGCAGTTCTTC
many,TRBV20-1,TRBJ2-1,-,CSARRVSGSSYNEQFF,TGCAGTGCTAGAAGGGTGAGTGGGAGCTCCTACAATGAGCAGTTCTTC
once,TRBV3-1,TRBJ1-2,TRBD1,CASSQMGQTNYGYTF,TGTGCCAGCAGCCAGATGGGACAGACTAACTATGGCTACACCTTC
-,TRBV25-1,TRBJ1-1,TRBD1,CASSESTGALNTEAFF,TGTGCCAGCAGTGAATCCACAGGGGCTTTGAACACTGAAGCTTTCTTT
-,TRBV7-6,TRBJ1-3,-,CASSPRTAGNTIYF,TGTGCCAGCAGCCCCCGGACAGCTGGAAACACCATATATTTT
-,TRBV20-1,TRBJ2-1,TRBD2,CSATSGINNEQFF,TGCAGTGCCACTAGCGGAATAAACAATGAGCAGTTCTTC
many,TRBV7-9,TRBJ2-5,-,CASSLETIRTQYF,TGTGCCAGCAGCTTAGAGACAATAAGGACCCAGTACTTC
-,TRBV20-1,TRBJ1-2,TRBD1,CSARGGTGRYGYTF,TGCAGTGCTAGAGGGGGGACAGGGAGATATGGCTACACCTTC
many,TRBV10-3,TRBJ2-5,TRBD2,CAISDSSGTQETQYF,TGTGCCATCAGTGACTCTAGCGGCACTCAAGAGACCCAGTACTTC
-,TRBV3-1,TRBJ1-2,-,CASSQRLRDGYTF,TGTGCCAGCAGCCAGCGGCTCAGGGATGGCTACACCTTC
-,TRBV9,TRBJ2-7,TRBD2,CASSQGLAANYEQYF,TGTGCCAGCAGCCAGGGACTAGCGGCCAACTACGAGCAGTACTTC
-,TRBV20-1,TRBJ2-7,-,CSALMTGRFYEQYF,TGCAGTGCTTTGATGACTGGAAGATTCTACGAGCAGTACTTC
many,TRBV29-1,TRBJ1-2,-,CSVGTPGKVYGYTF,TGCAGCGTTGGAACCCCAGGAAAGGTCTATGGCTACACCTTC
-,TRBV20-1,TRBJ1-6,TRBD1,CSARERDRSSYNSPLHF,TGCAGTGCTAGAGAGAGGGACAGGAGCTCCTATAATTCACCCCTCCACTTT
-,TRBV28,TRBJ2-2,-,CASSGQTVRELFF,TGTGCCAGCAGTGGGCAGACGGTCCGGGAGCTGTTTTTT
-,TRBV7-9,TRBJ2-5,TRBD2,CASSTRLAAYNEQYF,TGTGCCAGCAGCACCCGACTAGCGGCCTACAATGAGCAGTACTTC
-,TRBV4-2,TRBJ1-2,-,CASSQAGGYGYTF,TGTGCCAGCAGCCAAGCAGGTGGCTATGGCTACACCTTC
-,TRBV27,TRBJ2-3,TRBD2,CASSLRGDVSTDTQYF,TGTGCCAGCAGTTTGCGGGGGGATGTTAGCACAGATACGCAGTATTTT
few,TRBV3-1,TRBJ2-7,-,CASSQDRWRAAKGLEQYF,TGTGCCAGCAGCCAAGACCGATGGAGAGCGGCGAAGGGTTTGGAGCAGTACTTC
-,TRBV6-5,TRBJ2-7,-,CASSPEGQAYEQYF,TGTGCCAGCAGCCCAGAGGGGCAAGCCTACGAGCAGTACTTC
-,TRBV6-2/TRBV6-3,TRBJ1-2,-,CASRDRGYTF,TGTGCCAGCAGGGACCGGGGCTACACCTTC
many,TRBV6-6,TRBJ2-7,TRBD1,CASSTGQGVSYEQYF,TGTGCCAGCAGTACCGGACAGGGGGTTTCCTACGAGCAGTACTTC
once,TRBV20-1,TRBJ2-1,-,CSAIETANNEQFF,TGCAGTGCTATCGAGACAGCAAACAATGAGCAGTTCTTC
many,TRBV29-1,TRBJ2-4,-,CSVAGSGFGQGAKNIQYF,TGCAGCGTTGCGGGCTCGGGCTTCGGGCAGGGGGCCAAAAACATTCAGTACTTC
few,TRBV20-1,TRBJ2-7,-,CSAPGTTSYEQYF,TGCAGTGCTCCCGGGACAACCTCCTACGAGCAGTACTTC
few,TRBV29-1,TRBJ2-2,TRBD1,CSAFHRDRGQSGELFF,TGCAGCGCGTTTCACCGGGACAGGGGGCAGTCCGGGGAGCTGTTTTTT
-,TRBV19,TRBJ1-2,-,CASSIGVSADYGYTF,TGTGCCAGTAGTATAGGAGTCAGTGCTGACTATGGCTACACCTTC